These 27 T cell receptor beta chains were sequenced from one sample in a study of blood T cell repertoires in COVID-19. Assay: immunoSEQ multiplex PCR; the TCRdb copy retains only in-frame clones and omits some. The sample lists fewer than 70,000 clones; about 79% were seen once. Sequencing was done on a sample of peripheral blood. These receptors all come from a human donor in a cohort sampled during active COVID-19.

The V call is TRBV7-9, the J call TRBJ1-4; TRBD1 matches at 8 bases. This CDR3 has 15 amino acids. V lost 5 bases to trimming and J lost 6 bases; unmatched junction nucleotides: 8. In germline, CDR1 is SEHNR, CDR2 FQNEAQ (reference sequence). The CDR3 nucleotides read TGTGCCAGCAGCCCACCGGGACAGGACCATGAAAAACTGTTTTTT. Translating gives CASSPPGQDHEKLFF.

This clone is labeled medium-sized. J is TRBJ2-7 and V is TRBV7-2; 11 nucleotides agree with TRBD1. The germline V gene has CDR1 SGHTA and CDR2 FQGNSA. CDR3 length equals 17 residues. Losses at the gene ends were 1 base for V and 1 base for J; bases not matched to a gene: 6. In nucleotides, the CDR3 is TGTGCCAGCAGCTTAGGGACAGGGGGCTTACTATCCTACGAGCAGTACTTC. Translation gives CASSLGTGGLLSYEQYF. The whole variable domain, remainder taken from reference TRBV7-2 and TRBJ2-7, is GAGVSQSPSNKVTEKGKDVELRCDPISGHTALYWYRQSLGQGLEFLIYFQGNSAPDKSGLPSDRFSAERTGGSVSTLTIQRTQQEDSAVYLCASSLGTGGLLSYEQYFGPGTRLTVT.

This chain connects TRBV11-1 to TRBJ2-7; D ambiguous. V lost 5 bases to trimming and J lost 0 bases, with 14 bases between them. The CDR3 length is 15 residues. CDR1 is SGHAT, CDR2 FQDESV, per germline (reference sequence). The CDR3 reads CASSQSRVPSYEQYF. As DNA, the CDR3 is TGTGCCAGCAGCCAATCCCGGGTCCCCTCCTACGAGCAGTACTTC. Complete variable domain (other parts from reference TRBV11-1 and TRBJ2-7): EAEVAQSPRYKITEKSQAVAFWCDPISGHATLYWYRQILGQGPELLVQFQDESVVDDSQLPKDRFSAERLKGVDSTLKIQPAELGDSAMYLCASSQSRVPSYEQYFGPGTRLTVT.

The CDR3 region is CASSTLWASGRTDTQYF. The CDR3 DNA reads TGTGCCAGCAGTACCCTTTGGGCTAGCGGGAGAACAGATACGCAGTATTTT. The gene calls are TRBV6-2 or TRBV6-3 and TRBJ2-3, with 10 nucleotides matching TRBD2. The V gene end was trimmed by 5 bases and the J gene end by 3 bases; junction bases not matched to a gene: 11. Germline V gene data show CDR1 as MNHEY and CDR2 as SVGEGT. The CDR3 is 17 residues long.

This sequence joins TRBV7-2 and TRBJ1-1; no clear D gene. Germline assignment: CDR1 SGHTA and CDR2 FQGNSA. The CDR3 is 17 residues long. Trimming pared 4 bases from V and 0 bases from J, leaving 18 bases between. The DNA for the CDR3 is TGTGCCAGCAGCTATCGGGCGGGGTCAACAATGAACACTGAAGCTTTCTTT. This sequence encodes CASSYRAGSTMNTEAFF. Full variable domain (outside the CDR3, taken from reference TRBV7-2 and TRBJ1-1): GAGVSQSPSNKVTEKGKDVELRCDPISGHTALYWYRQSLGQGLEFLIYFQGNSAPDKSGLPSDRFSAERTGGSVSTLTIQRTQQEDSAVYLCASSYRAGSTMNTEAFFGQGTRLTVV.

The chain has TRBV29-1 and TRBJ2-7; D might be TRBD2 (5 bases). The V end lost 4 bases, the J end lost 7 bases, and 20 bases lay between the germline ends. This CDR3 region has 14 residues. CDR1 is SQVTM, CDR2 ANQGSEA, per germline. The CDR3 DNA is TGCAGCGTTGCGGTGGGAGCCTACTCGGGAGAGCAGTACTTC. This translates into CSVAVGAYSGEQYF.

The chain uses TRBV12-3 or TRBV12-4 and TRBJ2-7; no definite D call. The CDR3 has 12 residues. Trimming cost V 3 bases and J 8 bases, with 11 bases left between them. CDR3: CASSFNRNQQYF. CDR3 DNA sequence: TGTGCCAGCAGTTTCAACAGAAACCAGCAGTACTTC.

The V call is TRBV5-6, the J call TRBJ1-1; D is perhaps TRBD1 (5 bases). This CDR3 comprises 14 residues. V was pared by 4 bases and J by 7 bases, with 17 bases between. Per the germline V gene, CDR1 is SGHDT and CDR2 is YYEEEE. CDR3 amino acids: CASSPPGRLVEAFF. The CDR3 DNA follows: TGTGCCAGCAGCCCGCCAGGGCGCTTGGTTGAAGCTTTCTTT.

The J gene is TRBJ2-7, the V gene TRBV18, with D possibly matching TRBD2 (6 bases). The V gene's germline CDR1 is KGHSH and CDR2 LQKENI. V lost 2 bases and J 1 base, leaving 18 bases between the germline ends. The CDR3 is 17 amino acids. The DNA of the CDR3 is TGTGCCAGCTCACCAACCCGTGGAGGGGCCTTTTCCTACGAGCAGTACTTC. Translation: CASSPTRGGAFSYEQYF.

The CDR3 region is CASSPGQGGGILAKNIQYF. The DNA of the CDR3 is TGTGCCAGCAGCCCAGGACAGGGTGGGGGAATATTAGCCAAAAACATTCAGTACTTC. The gene calls are TRBV7-4 and TRBJ2-4; 8 positions match TRBD1. CDR3 length: 19 residues. The germline CDR1 and CDR2 sequences are SGHVT and SQSDAQ. V was clipped by 5 bases and J by 0 bases; unmatched bases: 15.

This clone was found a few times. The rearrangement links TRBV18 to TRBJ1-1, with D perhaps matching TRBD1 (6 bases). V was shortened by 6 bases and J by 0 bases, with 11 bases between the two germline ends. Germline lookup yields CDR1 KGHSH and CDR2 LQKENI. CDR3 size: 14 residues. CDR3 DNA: TGTGCCAGCTCCACGGACAGCCTGAACACTGAAGCTTTCTTT. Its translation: CASSTDSLNTEAFF.

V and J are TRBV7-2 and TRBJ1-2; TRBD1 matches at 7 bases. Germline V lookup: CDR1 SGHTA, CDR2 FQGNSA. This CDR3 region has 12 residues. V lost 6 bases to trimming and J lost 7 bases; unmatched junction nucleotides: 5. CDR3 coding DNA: TGTGCCAGCAGTAGGGGGCCTCGTGGCTACACCTTC. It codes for CASSRGPRGYTF.

The chain's CDR3 is CASSPQGYYGYTF. DNA for the CDR3: TGTGCCAGCAGTCCCCAGGGGTACTATGGCTACACCTTC. The chain employs TRBV13 and TRBJ1-2, with D tentatively TRBD1 (6 bases). The V and J ends lost 6 bases and 3 bases respectively, with 11 bases between them. The V gene's germline CDR1 is PRHDT and CDR2 FYEKMQ (reference sequence). The CDR3 extends over 13 amino acids. Variable domain in full (rest from reference TRBV13 and TRBJ1-2): AAGVIQSPRHLIKEKRETATLKCYPIPRHDTVYWYQQGPGQDPQFLISFYEKMQSDKGSIPDRFSAQQFSDYHSELNMSSLELGDSALYFCASSPQGYYGYTFGSGTRLTVV.

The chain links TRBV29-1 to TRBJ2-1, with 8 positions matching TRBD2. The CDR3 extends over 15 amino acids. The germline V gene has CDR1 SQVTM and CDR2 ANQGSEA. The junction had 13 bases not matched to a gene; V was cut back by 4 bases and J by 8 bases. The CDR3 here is CSVGRGAGGGHEQFF. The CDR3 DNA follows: TGCAGCGTTGGTAGGGGGGCGGGAGGTGGACATGAGCAGTTCTTC.

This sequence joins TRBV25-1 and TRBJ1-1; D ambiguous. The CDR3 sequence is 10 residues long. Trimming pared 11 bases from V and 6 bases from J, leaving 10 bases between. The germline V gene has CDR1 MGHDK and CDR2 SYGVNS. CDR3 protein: CARRDAEAFF. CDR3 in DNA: TGTGCCCGCCGGGATGCTGAAGCTTTCTTT.

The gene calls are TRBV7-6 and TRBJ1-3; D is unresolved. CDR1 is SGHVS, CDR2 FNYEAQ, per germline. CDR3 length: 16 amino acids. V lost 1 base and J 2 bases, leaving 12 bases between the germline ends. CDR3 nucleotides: TGTGCCAGCAGCTTAGTCCAGCCTACAGCTGGAAACACCATATATTTT. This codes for CASSLVQPTAGNTIYF.

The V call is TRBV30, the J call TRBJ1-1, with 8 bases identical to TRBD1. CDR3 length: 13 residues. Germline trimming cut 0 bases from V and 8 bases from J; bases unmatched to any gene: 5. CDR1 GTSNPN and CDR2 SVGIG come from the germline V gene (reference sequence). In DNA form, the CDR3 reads TGTGCCTGGAGTGTACAAAGGACAGGGGAAGCTTTCTTT. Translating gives CAWSVQRTGEAFF.

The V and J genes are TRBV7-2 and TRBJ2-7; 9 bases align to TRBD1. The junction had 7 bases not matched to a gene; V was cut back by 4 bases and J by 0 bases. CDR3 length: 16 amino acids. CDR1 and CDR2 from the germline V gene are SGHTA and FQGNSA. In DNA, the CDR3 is TGTGCCAGCAGCTACACAGGGGGCTCTACCTCCTACGAGCAGTACTTC. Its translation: CASSYTGGSTSYEQYF. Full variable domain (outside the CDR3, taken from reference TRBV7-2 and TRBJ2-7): GAGVSQSPSNKVTEKGKDVELRCDPISGHTALYWYRQSLGQGLEFLIYFQGNSAPDKSGLPSDRFSAERTGGSVSTLTIQRTQQEDSAVYLCASSYTGGSTSYEQYFGPGTRLTVT.

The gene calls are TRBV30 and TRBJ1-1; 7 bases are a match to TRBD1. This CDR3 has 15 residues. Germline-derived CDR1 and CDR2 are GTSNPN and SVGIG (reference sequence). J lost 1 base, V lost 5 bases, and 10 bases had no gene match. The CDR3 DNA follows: TGTGCCTGGTGCCTCGACAGGGTCGAGAACACTGAAGCTTTCTTT. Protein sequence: CAWCLDRVENTEAFF. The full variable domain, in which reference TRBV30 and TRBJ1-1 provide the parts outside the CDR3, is SQTIHQWPATLVQPVGSPLSLECTVEGTSNPNLYWYRQAAGRGLQLLFYSVGIGQISSEVPQNLSASRPQDRQFILSSKKLLLSDSGFYLCAWCLDRVENTEAFFGQGTRLTVV.

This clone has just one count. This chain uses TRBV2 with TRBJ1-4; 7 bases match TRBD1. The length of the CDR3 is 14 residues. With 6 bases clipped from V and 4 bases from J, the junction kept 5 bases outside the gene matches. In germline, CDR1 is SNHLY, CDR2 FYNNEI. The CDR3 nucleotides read TGTGCCAGCAGCCAGACAGGGATTAATGAAAAACTGTTTTTT. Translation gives CASSQTGINEKLFF.

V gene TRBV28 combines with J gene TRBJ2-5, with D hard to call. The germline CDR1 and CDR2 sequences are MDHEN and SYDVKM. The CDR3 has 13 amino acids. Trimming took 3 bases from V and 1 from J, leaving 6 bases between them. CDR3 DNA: TGTGCCAGCAGTTTTGAGGTCCAAGAGACCCAGTACTTC. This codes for CASSFEVQETQYF.

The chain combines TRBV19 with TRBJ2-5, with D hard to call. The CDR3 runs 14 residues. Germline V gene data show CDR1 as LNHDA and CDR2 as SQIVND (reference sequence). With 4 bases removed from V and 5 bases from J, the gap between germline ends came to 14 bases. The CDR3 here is CASSTRMQRETQYF. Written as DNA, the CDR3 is TGTGCCAGTAGTACCCGAATGCAGAGGGAGACCCAGTACTTC.

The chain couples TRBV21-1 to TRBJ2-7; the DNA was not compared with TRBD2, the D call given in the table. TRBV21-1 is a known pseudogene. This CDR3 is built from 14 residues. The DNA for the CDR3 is TGTGCCAGCAGCAAAGTAAGGAGCTCCTACGAGCAGTACTTC. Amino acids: CASSKVRSSYEQYF.

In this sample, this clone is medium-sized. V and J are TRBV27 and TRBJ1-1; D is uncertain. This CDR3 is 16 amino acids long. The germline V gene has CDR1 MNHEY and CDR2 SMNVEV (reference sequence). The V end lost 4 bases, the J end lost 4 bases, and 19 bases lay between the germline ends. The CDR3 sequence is CASSSPDGLGSTEAFF. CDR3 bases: TGTGCCAGCAGTTCCCCGGACGGCCTGGGGAGCACTGAAGCTTTCTTT.

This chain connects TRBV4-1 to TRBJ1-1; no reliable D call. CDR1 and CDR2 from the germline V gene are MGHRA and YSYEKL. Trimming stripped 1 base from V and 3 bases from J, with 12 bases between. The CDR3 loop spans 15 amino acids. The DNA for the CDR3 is TGCGCCAGCAGCCAAGCGGCGGGTGGGCACACTGAAGCTTTCTTT. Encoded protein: CASSQAAGGHTEAFF.

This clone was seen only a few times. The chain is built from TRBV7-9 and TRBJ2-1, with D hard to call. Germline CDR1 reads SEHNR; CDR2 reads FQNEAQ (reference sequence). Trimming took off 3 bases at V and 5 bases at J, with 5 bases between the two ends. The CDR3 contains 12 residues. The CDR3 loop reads CASSLANNEQFF. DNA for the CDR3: TGTGCCAGCAGCTTGGCAAACAATGAGCAGTTCTTC. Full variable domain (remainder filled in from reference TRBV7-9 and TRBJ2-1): DTGVSQNPRHKITKRGQNVTFRCDPISEHNRLYWYRQTLGQGPEFLTYFQNEAQLEKSRLLSDRFSAERPKGSFSTLEIQRTEQGDSAMYLCASSLANNEQFFGPGTRLTVL.

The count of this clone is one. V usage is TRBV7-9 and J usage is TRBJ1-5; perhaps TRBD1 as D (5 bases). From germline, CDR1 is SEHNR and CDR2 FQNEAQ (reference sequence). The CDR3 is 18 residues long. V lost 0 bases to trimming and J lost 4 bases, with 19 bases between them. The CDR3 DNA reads TGTGCCAGCAGCTTAGCCCCACTCCGCGACAGCTCAAATCAGCCCCAGCATTTT. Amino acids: CASSLAPLRDSSNQPQHF.